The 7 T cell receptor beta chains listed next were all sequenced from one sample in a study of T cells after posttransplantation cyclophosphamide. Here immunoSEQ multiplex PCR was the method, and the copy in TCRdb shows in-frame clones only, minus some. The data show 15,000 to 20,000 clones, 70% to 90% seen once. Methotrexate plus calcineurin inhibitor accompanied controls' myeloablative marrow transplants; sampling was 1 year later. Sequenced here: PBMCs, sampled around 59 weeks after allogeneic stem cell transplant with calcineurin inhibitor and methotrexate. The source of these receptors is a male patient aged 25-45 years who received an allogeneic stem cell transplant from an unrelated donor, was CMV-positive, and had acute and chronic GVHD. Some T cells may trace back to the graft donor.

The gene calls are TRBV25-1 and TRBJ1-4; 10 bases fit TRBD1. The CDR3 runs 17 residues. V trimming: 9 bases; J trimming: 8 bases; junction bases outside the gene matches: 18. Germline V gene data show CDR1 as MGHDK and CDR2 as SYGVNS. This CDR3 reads CASTIDRGQREDEKLFF. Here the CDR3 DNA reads TGTGCCAGTACGATCGACAGGGGGCAGAGGGAAGACGAAAAACTGTTTTTT. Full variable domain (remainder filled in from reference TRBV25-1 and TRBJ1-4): EADIYQTPRYLVIGTGKKITLECSQTMGHDKMYWYQQDPGMELHLIHYSYGVNSTEKGDLSSESTVSRIRTEHFPLTLESARPSHTSQYLCASTIDRGQREDEKLFFGSGTQLSVL.

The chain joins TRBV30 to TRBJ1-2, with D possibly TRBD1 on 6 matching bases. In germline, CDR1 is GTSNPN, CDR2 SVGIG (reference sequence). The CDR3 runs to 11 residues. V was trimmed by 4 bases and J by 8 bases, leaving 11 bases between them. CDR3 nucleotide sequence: TGTGCCTGGATGAGGGGGTACGGCTACACCTTC. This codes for CAWMRGYGYTF.

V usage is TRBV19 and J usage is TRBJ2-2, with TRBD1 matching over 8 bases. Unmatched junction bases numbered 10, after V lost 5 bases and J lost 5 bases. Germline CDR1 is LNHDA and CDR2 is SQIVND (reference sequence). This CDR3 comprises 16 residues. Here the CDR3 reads CASSPPATGVTGELFF. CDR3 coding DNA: TGTGCCAGTAGTCCCCCGGCGACAGGGGTTACCGGGGAGCTGTTTTTT. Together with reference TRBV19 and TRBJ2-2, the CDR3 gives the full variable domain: DGGITQSPKYLFRKEGQNVTLSCEQNLNHDAMYWYRQDPGQGLRLIYYSQIVNDFQKGDIAEGYSVSREKKESFPLTVTSAQKNPTAFYLCASSPPATGVTGELFFGEGSRLTVL.

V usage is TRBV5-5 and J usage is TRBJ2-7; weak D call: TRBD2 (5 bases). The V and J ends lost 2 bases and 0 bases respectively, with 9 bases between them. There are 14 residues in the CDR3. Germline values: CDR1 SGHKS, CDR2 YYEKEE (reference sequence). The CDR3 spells CASSLRGNSYEQYF. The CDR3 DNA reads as TGTGCCAGCAGCTTACGAGGGAACTCCTACGAGCAGTACTTC.

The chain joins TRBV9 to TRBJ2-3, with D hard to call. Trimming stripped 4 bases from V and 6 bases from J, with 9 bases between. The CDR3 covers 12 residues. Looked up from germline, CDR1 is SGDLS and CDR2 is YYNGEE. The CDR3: CASSPIRDTQYF. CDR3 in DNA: TGTGCCAGCAGCCCTATCCGGGATACGCAGTATTTT.

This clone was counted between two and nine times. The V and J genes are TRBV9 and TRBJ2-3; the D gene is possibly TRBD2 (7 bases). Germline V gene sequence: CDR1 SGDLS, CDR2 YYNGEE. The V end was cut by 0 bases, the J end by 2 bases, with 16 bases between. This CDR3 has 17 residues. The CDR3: CASSVGVRRGPTDTQYF. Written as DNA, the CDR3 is TGTGCCAGCAGCGTAGGGGTCCGGCGGGGGCCCACAGATACGCAGTATTTT. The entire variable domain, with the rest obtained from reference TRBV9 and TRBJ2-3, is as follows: DSGVTQTPKHLITATGQRVTLRCSPRSGDLSVYWYQQSLDQGLQFLIQYYNGEERAKGNILERFSAQQFPDLHSELNLSSLELGDSALYFCASSVGVRRGPTDTQYFGPGTRLTVL.

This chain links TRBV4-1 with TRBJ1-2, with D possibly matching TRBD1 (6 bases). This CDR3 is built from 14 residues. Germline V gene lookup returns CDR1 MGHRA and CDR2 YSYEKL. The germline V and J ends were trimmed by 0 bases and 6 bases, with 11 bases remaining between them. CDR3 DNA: TGCGCCAGCAGCCAAGATGGAGAGGGGGATGGCTACACCTTC. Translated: CASSQDGEGDGYTF.